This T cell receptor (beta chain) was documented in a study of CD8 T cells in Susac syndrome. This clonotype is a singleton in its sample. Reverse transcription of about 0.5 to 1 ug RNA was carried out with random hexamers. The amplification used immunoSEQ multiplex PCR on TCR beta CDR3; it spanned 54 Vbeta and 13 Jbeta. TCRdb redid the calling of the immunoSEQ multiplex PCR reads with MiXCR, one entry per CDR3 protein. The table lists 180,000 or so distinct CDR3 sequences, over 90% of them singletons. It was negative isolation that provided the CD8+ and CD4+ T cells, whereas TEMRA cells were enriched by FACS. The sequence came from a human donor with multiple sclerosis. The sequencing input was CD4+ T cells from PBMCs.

The CDR3 DNA follows: TGTGCCACCAGTGGCTTCGGACAGCCCCAGCATTTT. Protein sequence: CATSGFGQPQHF. This chain uses TRBV24-1 with TRBJ1-5; D not certain. The CDR3 sequence is 12 residues long. Germline CDR1 reads KGHDR; CDR2 reads SFDVKD. Trimming shortened V by 5 bases and J by 7 bases, and 8 bases separated the two germline ends.